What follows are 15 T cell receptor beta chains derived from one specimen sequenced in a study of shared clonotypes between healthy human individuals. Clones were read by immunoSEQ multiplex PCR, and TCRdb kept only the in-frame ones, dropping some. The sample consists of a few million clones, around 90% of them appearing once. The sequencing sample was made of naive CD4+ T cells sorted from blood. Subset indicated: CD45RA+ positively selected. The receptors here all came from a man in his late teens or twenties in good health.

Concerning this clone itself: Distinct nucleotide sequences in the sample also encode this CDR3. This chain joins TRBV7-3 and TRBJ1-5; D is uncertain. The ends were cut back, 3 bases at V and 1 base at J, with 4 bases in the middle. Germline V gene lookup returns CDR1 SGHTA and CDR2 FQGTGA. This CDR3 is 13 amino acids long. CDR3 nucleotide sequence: TGTGCCAGCAGCTTGACCAGCAATCAGCCCCAGCATTTT. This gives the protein CASSLTSNQPQHF.

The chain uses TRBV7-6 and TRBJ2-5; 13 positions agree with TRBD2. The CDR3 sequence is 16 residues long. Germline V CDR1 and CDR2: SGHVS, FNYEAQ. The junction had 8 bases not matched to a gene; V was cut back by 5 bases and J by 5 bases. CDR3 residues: CASSPRTSGSWETQYF. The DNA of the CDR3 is TGTGCCAGCAGCCCCCGGACTAGCGGGAGCTGGGAGACCCAGTACTTC.

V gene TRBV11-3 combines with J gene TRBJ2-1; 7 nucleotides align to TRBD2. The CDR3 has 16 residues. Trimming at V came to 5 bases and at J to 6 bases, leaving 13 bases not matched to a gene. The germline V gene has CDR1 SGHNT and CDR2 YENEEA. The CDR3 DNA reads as TGTGCCAGCAGCCGGGAGCGGGAACGACATCGCAATGAGCAGTTCTTC. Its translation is CASSRERERHRNEQFF.

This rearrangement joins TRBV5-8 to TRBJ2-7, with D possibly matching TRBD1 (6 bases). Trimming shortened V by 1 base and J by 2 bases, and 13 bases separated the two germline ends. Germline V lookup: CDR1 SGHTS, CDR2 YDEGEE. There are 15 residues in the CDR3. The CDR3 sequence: CASSLRQAFPYEQYF. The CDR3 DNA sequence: TGTGCCAGCAGCTTGAGACAGGCCTTCCCCTACGAGCAGTACTTC.

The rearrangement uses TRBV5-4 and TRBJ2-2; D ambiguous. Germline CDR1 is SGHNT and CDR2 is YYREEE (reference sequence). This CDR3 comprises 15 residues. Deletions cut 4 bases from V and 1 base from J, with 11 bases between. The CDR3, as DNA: TGTGCCAGCAGCCTAGGGCCAATGAACACCGGGGAGCTGTTTTTT. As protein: CASSLGPMNTGELFF.

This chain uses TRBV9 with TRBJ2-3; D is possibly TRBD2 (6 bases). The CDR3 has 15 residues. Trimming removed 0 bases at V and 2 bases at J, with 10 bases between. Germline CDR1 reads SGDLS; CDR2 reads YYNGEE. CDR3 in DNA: TGTGCCAGCAGCGTAGGTAGCGGAGTCACAGATACGCAGTATTTT. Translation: CASSVGSGVTDTQYF.

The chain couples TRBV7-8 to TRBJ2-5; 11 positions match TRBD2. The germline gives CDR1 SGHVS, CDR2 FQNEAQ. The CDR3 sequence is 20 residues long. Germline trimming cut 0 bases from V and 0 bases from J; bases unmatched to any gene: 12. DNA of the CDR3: TGTGCCAGCAGCTTAGCCATACTAGCGGGGGCCGGAGAGTACCAAGAGACCCAGTACTTC. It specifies CASSLAILAGAGEYQETQYF.

The CDR3 nucleotides read TGCAGTGGACATATTGCGGATACGCAGTATTTT. This encodes CSGHIADTQYF. This chain links TRBV20-1 with TRBJ2-3, with unresolved D. This CDR3 spans 11 amino acids. V was shortened by 7 bases and J by 6 bases, with 11 bases between the two germline ends. From germline, CDR1 is DFQATT and CDR2 SNEGSKA (reference sequence).

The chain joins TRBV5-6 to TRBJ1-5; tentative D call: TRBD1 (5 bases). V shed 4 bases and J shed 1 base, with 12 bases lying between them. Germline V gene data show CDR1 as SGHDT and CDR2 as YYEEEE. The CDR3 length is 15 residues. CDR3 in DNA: TGTGCCAGCAGCCGGGGGGTAACCAGCAATCAGCCCCAGCATTTT. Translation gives CASSRGVTSNQPQHF.

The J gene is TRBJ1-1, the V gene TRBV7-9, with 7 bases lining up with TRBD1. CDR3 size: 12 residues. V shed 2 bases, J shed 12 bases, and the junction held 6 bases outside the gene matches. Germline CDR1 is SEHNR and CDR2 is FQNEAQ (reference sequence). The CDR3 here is CASSLQGEMTFF. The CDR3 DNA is TGTGCCAGCAGCTTACAGGGGGAGATGACTTTCTTT.

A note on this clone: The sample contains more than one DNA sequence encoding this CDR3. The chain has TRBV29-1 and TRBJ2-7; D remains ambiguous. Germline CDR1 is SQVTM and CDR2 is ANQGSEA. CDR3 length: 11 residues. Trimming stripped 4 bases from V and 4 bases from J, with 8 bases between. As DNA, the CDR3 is TGCAGCGTTGCGGGTGTTTACGAGCAGTACTTC. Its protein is CSVAGVYEQYF.

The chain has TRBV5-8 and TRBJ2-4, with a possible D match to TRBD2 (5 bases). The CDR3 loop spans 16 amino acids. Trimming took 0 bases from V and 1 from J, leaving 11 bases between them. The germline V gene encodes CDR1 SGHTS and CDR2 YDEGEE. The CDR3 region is CASSLAAGLAKNIQYF. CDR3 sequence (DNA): TGTGCCAGCAGCTTGGCCGCGGGTCTGGCCAAAAACATTCAGTACTTC.

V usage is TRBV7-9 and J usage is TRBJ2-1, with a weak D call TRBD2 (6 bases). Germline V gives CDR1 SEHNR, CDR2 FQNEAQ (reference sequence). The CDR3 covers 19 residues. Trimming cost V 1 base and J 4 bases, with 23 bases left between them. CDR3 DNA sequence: TGTGCCAGCAGCTTAGTTGCCCTCGCGGGGCCAAGGACTTACAATGAGCAGTTCTTC. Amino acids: CASSLVALAGPRTYNEQFF.

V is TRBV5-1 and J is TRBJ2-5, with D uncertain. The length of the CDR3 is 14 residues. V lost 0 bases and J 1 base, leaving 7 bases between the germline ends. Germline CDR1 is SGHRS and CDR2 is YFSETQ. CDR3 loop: CASSLDTTQETQYF. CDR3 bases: TGCGCCAGCAGCTTGGACACCACCCAAGAGACCCAGTACTTC.

In DNA, the CDR3 is TGCGCCAGCAGCCAAGAGGTGGCAGGGAACACCGGGGAGCTGTTTTTT. This gives the protein CASSQEVAGNTGELFF. V gene TRBV4-1 combines with J gene TRBJ2-2; D is unclear. This CDR3 contains 16 residues. V shed 0 bases and J shed 1 base, with 9 bases lying between them. Germline V gene sequence: CDR1 MGHRA, CDR2 YSYEKL.